This TCR beta chain was recorded in a study of blood T cells in healthy people across ages. Study-wide findings and caveats: Both naive CD4+ cell counts and diversity were greater in long-lived donors than in aged donors.

This clonotype was found a few times. Antigen unknown. This CDR3 is 15 amino acids long. V was pared by 0 bases and J by 2 bases, with 9 bases between. The germline CDR1 and CDR2 sequences are SGHDT and YYEEEE. Then a second PCR, running roughly 7 to 11 cycles, was carried out with a sample-barcoded 5' primer and a J-beta primer mix. Each sample yielded at least 3 million CDR3-containing paired-end reads. TCRdb itself ran the 5' RACE reads through MiXCR, one entry per CDR3 protein. The data show around 320,000 distinct CDR3 sequences, roughly 26% seen once. The TCR was taken from a woman in her seventies in good health. The V call is TRBV5-6, the J call TRBJ1-3; possibly TRBD1 for D (5 bases). Sequenced sample: blood. The CDR3 nucleotides read TGTGCCAGCAGCTTGGCGGGGGTTCCTGGAAACACCATATATTTT. Protein: CASSLAGVPGNTIYF.